One TCR beta chain is described in this entry. Original processing methods: By means of reference gene primer amplification, nucleated cell counts were estimated. Assay: immunoSEQ multiplex PCR; the TCRdb copy retains only in-frame clones and omits some. D and trimming come from the DNA, and the V and J calls and clone size come from that table. The repertoire holds about 170,000 clones, with around 82% as singletons. CDR1 GTSNPN and CDR2 SVGIG come from the germline V gene (reference sequence). This CDR3 is built from 12 residues. Trimming pared 4 bases from V and 1 base from J, leaving 7 bases between. This sample is drawn from a study of blood T cell repertoires in COVID-19. Looking at the study overall: PBMCs, B-cell-depleted T cells, or T cells were the source of the cDNA or gDNA that made up the material.

The rearrangement joins TRBV30 to TRBJ1-2; D gene ambiguous. The sample comprised peripheral blood. The source of this sequence is a woman aged 40 to 50 with COVID-19, enrolled during active disease. As DNA, the CDR3 is TGTGCCTGGACCCGGAGTAACTATGGCTACACCTTC. This translates into CAWTRSNYGYTF.